Shown below are 8 T cell receptor beta chains from a single sample sequenced in a study of shared clonotypes between healthy human individuals. The method was immunoSEQ multiplex PCR; TCRdb's version includes in-frame clones alone and lacks a portion of them. Among about 2.2 million clones, roughly 93% were seen once, and the ten largest hold approximately 1.7%. Terminally differentiated effector memory CD45RA+ cells were excluded by CCR7 positive selection of CD45RO-negative cells. The sample consisted of naive CD8+ T cells from PBMCs. Receptor source: a young man in good health. Some clones in this sample may be carry-over from other donors' samples.

The chain recombines TRBV9 with TRBJ2-1, with 10 bases aligning to TRBD2. V gave up 0 bases and J gave up 3 bases; unmatched junction bases: 3. The germline gives CDR1 SGDLS, CDR2 YYNGEE. This CDR3 has 16 residues. The CDR3 spells CASSVALAGVYNEQFF. The DNA of the CDR3 is TGTGCCAGCAGCGTAGCTCTAGCGGGGGTCTACAATGAGCAGTTCTTC.

The chain links TRBV27 to TRBJ2-7, with D possibly matching TRBD2 (5 bases). V was pared by 6 bases and J by 3 bases, with 15 bases between. The CDR3 length is 14 residues. The germline gives CDR1 MNHEY, CDR2 SMNVEV (reference sequence). DNA for the CDR3: TGTGCCAGCAGGGAGGTCGGAGCTCGCTACGAGCAGTACTTC. Protein product: CASREVGARYEQYF.

This chain links TRBV30 with TRBJ1-4, with 7 bases identical to TRBD1. Trimming removed 1 base from V and 7 bases from J; junction bases left unmatched: 9. The germline CDR1 and CDR2 sequences are GTSNPN and SVGIG (reference sequence). This CDR3 contains 15 residues. The CDR3 DNA reads TGTGCCTGGAGTGCAGTTCCAACAGGGGCTGAAAAACTGTTTTTT. This translates into CAWSAVPTGAEKLFF. Full variable domain (missing parts from reference TRBV30 and TRBJ1-4): SQTIHQWPATLVQPVGSPLSLECTVEGTSNPNLYWYRQAAGRGLQLLFYSVGIGQISSEVPQNLSASRPQDRQFILSSKKLLLSDSGFYLCAWSAVPTGAEKLFFGSGTQLSVL.

V and J are TRBV5-1 and TRBJ2-6, with 11 bases fitting TRBD2. The CDR3 extends over 19 amino acids. After removal of 8 bases from V and 0 bases from J, the junction contained 13 bases not matched to a gene. The germline V gene has CDR1 SGHRS and CDR2 YFSETQ. The CDR3: CASRGLADSQSSGANVLTF. CDR3 nucleotides: TGCGCCAGTAGGGGACTAGCGGACAGTCAGAGCTCTGGGGCCAACGTCCTGACTTTC.

The chain couples TRBV27 to TRBJ2-2; the match to TRBD2 covers 7 bases. V dropped 5 bases and J dropped 2; count of bases not matched to a gene: 5. This CDR3 has 15 amino acids. Germline V gene sequence: CDR1 MNHEY, CDR2 SMNVEV (reference sequence). CDR3: CASSPSGDNTGELFF. DNA of the CDR3: TGTGCCAGCAGTCCCAGCGGGGACAACACCGGGGAGCTGTTTTTT.

Remarks on this clone: Additional DNA sequences in this sample encode the identical CDR3. The chain employs TRBV9 and TRBJ2-3, with TRBD1 identical over 7 bases. CDR1 SGDLS and CDR2 YYNGEE come from the germline V gene. The V and J ends lost 0 bases and 2 bases, in that order; junction bases with no gene match: 3. The CDR3 has 15 residues. The CDR3 nucleotides read TGTGCCAGCAGCGTAGTAGGGACAGCCACAGATACGCAGTATTTT. Translation: CASSVVGTATDTQYF.

The gene calls are TRBV28 and TRBJ2-3, with 13 bases fitting TRBD2. Germline assignment: CDR1 MDHEN and CDR2 SYDVKM. This CDR3 region has 19 residues. V gave up 6 bases and J gave up 0 bases; unmatched junction bases: 12. This CDR3 is CASSKKGLAGIKSTDTQYF. The CDR3 DNA sequence: TGTGCCAGCAGCAAAAAGGGACTAGCGGGAATAAAGAGCACAGATACGCAGTATTTT.

The V call is TRBV7-9, the J call TRBJ2-1; D may correspond to TRBD1 or TRBD2 (5 bases each). CDR3 length: 16 amino acids. The V and J ends lost 5 bases and 7 bases respectively, with 21 bases between them. CDR1 and CDR2 from the germline V gene are SEHNR and FQNEAQ (reference sequence). The CDR3 reads CASSGPGTTTMNEQFF. In DNA form, the CDR3 reads TGTGCCAGCAGCGGGCCGGGGACGACAACCATGAATGAGCAGTTCTTC.